The 15 T cell receptor beta chains below come from one sample, sequenced in a study of shared clonotypes between healthy human individuals. Libraries were prepared by immunoSEQ multiplex PCR; TCRdb keeps only in-frame clonotypes and omits some of them. The sample contains roughly 2.5 million clones, around 94% of which appear only once. The sequenced sample was naive CD4+ T cells sorted from blood. Subset indicated: CD45RA+ positively selected. The receptors here all came from a man in his late teens or twenties in good health.

This chain joins TRBV7-2 and TRBJ2-7, with D unclear. Trimming shortened V by 2 bases and J by 0 bases, and 8 bases separated the two germline ends. The CDR3 contains 14 residues. From germline, CDR1 is SGHTA and CDR2 FQGNSA. The CDR3 nucleotides read TGTGCCAGCAGCTTAAACCTGGCCTCCTACGAGCAGTACTTC. This sequence encodes CASSLNLASYEQYF.

The rearrangement joins TRBV5-1 to TRBJ2-3, with 10 bases aligning to TRBD2. Trimming removed 2 bases from V and 0 bases from J; junction bases left unmatched: 6. CDR1 and CDR2 (germline): SGHRS, YFSETQ. The CDR3 extends over 17 amino acids. CDR3 nucleotide sequence: TGCGCCAGCAGCTTCGGTACTAGCGGGGCAAGCACAGATACGCAGTATTTT. The encoded protein is CASSFGTSGASTDTQYF.

For this clone: Additional DNA sequences in this sample encode the identical CDR3. The gene calls are TRBV5-1 and TRBJ2-2, with D perhaps given as TRBD1 or TRBD2 (5 bases each). The germline V and J ends were trimmed by 0 bases and 6 bases, with 6 bases remaining between them. The CDR3 runs to 13 residues. Germline CDR1 is SGHRS and CDR2 is YFSETQ. CDR3 nucleotide sequence: TGCGCCAGCAGCTTGGCGGGGCCCGGGGAGCTGTTTTTT. Its translation: CASSLAGPGELFF.

The chain recombines TRBV19 with TRBJ2-7, with 7 positions matching TRBD2. The CDR3 contains 13 residues. Unmatched junction bases numbered 9, after V lost 10 bases and J lost 3 bases. Germline V CDR1 and CDR2: LNHDA, SQIVND (reference sequence). The CDR3 DNA reads TGTGCCACCAAGATCACGGGGGGCTACGAGCAGTACTTC. This gives the protein CATKITGGYEQYF.

The chain is built from TRBV28 and TRBJ1-4; D unresolved. The CDR3 has 13 residues. The germline V and J ends were trimmed by 7 bases and 4 bases, with 10 bases remaining between them. Per the germline V gene, CDR1 is MDHEN and CDR2 is SYDVKM. Here the CDR3 reads CASISGLNEKLFF. CDR3 nucleotides: TGTGCCAGCATATCCGGGCTTAATGAAAAACTGTTTTTT. The full variable domain, with the rest looked up from reference TRBV28 and TRBJ1-4, is DVKVTQSSRYLVKRTGEKVFLECVQDMDHENMFWYRQDPGLGLRLIYFSYDVKMKEKGDIPEGYSVSREKKERFSLILESASTNQTSMYLCASISGLNEKLFFGSGTQLSVL.

This chain uses TRBV6-1 with TRBJ2-7, with 8 nucleotides matching TRBD2. J lost 2 bases, V lost 9 bases, and 3 bases had no gene match. The V gene's germline CDR1 is MNHNS and CDR2 SASEGT. This CDR3 comprises 12 residues. The CDR3 region has the DNA TGTGCCAGTACTAGCGGTCCCTACGAGCAGTACTTC. Protein: CASTSGPYEQYF.

In the case of this clone: Other DNA variants within this sample encode the same CDR3. The chain is built from TRBV10-3 and TRBJ1-4, with D tentatively TRBD1 (5 bases). The CDR3 runs 13 residues. Germline CDR1 reads ENHRY; CDR2 reads SYGVKD. V was trimmed by 8 bases and J by 0 bases, leaving 7 bases between them. The CDR3 loop reads CAIGGATNEKLFF. The CDR3 bases are TGTGCCATCGGGGGGGCAACTAATGAAAAACTGTTTTTT.

Regarding this clone: Other DNA sequences from this sample encode an identical CDR3 as well. The rearrangement uses TRBV2 and TRBJ1-5; a possible D gene is TRBD1 (5 bases). The germline V gene has CDR1 SNHLY and CDR2 FYNNEI. The V end lost 2 bases, the J end lost 4 bases, and 9 bases lay between the germline ends. The CDR3 covers 14 residues. The CDR3 is CASSELGGNQPQHF. CDR3 nucleotide sequence: TGTGCCAGCAGTGAACTCGGGGGGAATCAGCCCCAGCATTTT. The whole variable domain, remainder taken from reference TRBV2 and TRBJ1-5, is EPEVTQTPSHQVTQMGQEVILRCVPISNHLYFYWYRQILGQKVEFLVSFYNNEISEKSEIFDDQFSVERPDGSNFTLKIRSTKLEDSAMYFCASSELGGNQPQHFGDGTRLSIL.

The V gene is TRBV7-2, the J gene TRBJ2-2; 11 bases are shared with TRBD1. Germline CDR1 SGHTA, CDR2 FQGNSA. The V segment lost 2 bases and the J segment 7 bases; nucleotides outside the gene matches: 9. CDR3 length: 17 amino acids. The CDR3 protein is CASSLSGTGGQGGELFF. In DNA, the CDR3 is TGTGCCAGCAGCTTATCCGGGACAGGGGGTCAGGGCGGGGAGCTGTTTTTT.

Regarding this clone: At one end, the junction sequence differs from germline, possibly due to a read error. The chain couples TRBV7-7 to TRBJ2-1; TRBD2 matches at 13 bases. Germline CDR1 reads SSHAT; CDR2 reads FNYEAQ (reference sequence). There are 15 residues in the CDR3. CDR3 region: CASSPTSGGNSEQFF. The DNA of the CDR3 is TGTGCTAGCAGCCCGACTAGCGGGGGGAACAGTGAGCAGTTCTTC.

This clone has only a few counts. This chain uses TRBV19 with TRBJ1-5; no reliable D call. Germline CDR1 LNHDA, CDR2 SQIVND (reference sequence). This CDR3 has 14 amino acids. Trimming took 3 bases from V and 3 from J, leaving 9 bases between them. CDR3 sequence: CASSMGINNQPQHF. The DNA for the CDR3 is TGTGCCAGTAGTATGGGCATAAACAATCAGCCCCAGCATTTT.

The rearrangement joins TRBV7-9 to TRBJ1-6; the match to TRBD1 covers 8 bases. J gave up 6 bases and V 4 bases, and 8 bases lay outside the gene matches. Germline V gene sequence: CDR1 SEHNR, CDR2 FQNEAQ (reference sequence). The CDR3 loop spans 16 amino acids. CDR3 DNA: TGTGCCAGCAGCTGGGGAGGGACAGGAACTAATTCACCCCTCCACTTT. Its translation: CASSWGGTGTNSPLHF.

This clone was counted a few times. The V and J genes are TRBV7-3 and TRBJ1-2; 9 nucleotides match TRBD1. CDR3 length: 14 amino acids. CDR1 and CDR2 (germline): SGHTA, FQGTGA. Trimming removed 5 bases from V and 7 bases from J; junction bases left unmatched: 8. The CDR3 spells CASSASGTGSGYTF. The DNA for the CDR3 is TGTGCCAGCAGCGCCTCCGGGACAGGGTCTGGCTACACCTTC.

The chain recombines TRBV5-1 with TRBJ2-7, with a weak D call TRBD2 (5 bases). The CDR3 spans 15 residues. V was cut by 0 bases and J by 2 bases, with 12 bases left in between. Germline loops: CDR1 SGHRS, CDR2 YFSETQ. CDR3 DNA sequence: TGCGCCAGCAGCTTGGATACGGTAGCGACCTACGAGCAGTACTTC. This translates into CASSLDTVATYEQYF.

In this sample, this clone turned up once. The chain joins TRBV30 to TRBJ2-7, with D unresolved. Germline V lookup: CDR1 GTSNPN, CDR2 SVGIG (reference sequence). The CDR3 totals 14 residues. The V end lost 3 bases, the J end lost 2 bases, and 14 bases lay between the germline ends. The CDR3 loop is CAWSSERQTYEQYF. The CDR3 nucleotides are TGTGCCTGGAGCTCGGAGAGACAAACCTACGAGCAGTACTTC.